This entry lists 10 T cell receptor beta chains sequenced from one sample in a study of relationships among human T cell subsets. From mRNA, alpha and beta CDR3 regions were amplified using semiquantitative ARM-PCR. Exponential amplification used communal superprimers after tagged nested gene-specific primers in ARM-PCR. From the multiplex PCR reads, TCRdb called clonotypes with MiXCR, one entry per CDR3 protein. Among over 14,000 distinct CDR3 sequences listed, around two thirds were seen once. The specimen sequenced was total T cells sorted from blood. The receptors were sampled from a man aged 40-49 years in good health.

The chain is built from TRBV12-3 or TRBV12-4 and TRBJ2-5, with 11 bases fitting TRBD2. The CDR3 runs to 15 residues. J gave up 1 base and V 7 bases, and 5 bases lay outside the gene matches. In DNA, the CDR3 is TGTGCCAGCAAGGCTAGCGGGGGGTCCCAAGAGACCCAGTACTTC. This translates into CASKASGGSQETQYF.

V usage is TRBV4-2 and J usage is TRBJ2-7, with D tentatively TRBD1 or TRBD2 (5 bases each). V lost 0 bases and J 6 bases, leaving 12 bases between the germline ends. The CDR3 has 14 residues. CDR1 is LGHNA and CDR2 is YNFKEQ in the germline V gene. The CDR3 here is CASSQDGGSSEQYF. The CDR3 region has the DNA TGTGCCAGCAGCCAAGATGGGGGTTCAAGCGAGCAGTACTTC.

This chain links TRBV2 with TRBJ2-3; D may be TRBD2 (5 bases). The V and J ends lost 3 bases and 0 bases respectively, with 22 bases between them. Looked up from germline, CDR1 is SNHLY and CDR2 is FYNNEI. CDR3 length equals 19 residues. The CDR3 bases are TGTGCCAGCAGTGACCTCCTTTTTGTCGGACTCAATAGCACAGATACGCAGTATTTT. It translates to CASSDLLFVGLNSTDTQYF.

This chain joins TRBV6-1 and TRBJ1-5; 7 positions agree with TRBD1. Germline CDR1 reads MNHNS; CDR2 reads SASEGT. V lost 6 bases to trimming and J lost 0 bases; unmatched junction nucleotides: 5. CDR3 length: 15 residues. CDR3 sequence: CASRSGQYSNQPQHF. The CDR3 nucleotides read TGTGCCAGCAGGTCGGGACAGTATAGCAATCAGCCCCAGCATTTT.

The V and J genes are TRBV20-1 and TRBJ1-2; TRBD1 might be the D (6 bases). CDR3 length: 13 residues. In germline, CDR1 is DFQATT, CDR2 SNEGSKA (reference sequence). The V end was cut by 6 bases, the J end by 6 bases, with 17 bases between. The CDR3 loop is CSARGGMANGYTF. The CDR3 nucleotides are TGCAGTGCCCGAGGGGGGATGGCGAATGGCTACACCTTC.

The chain uses TRBV20-1 and TRBJ1-2, with D uncertain. This CDR3 contains 14 residues. V lost 1 base and J 4 bases, leaving 13 bases between the germline ends. Germline V gives CDR1 DFQATT, CDR2 SNEGSKA (reference sequence). The CDR3: CSARGPNDGYGYTF. The CDR3 nucleotides read TGCAGTGCTAGAGGACCAAACGACGGCTATGGCTACACCTTC.

This chain joins TRBV29-1 and TRBJ2-5; D is unclear. V was cut by 5 bases and J by 2 bases, with 9 bases left in between. The CDR3 totals 12 residues. Per germline, CDR1 SQVTM and CDR2 ANQGSEA. The CDR3 sequence: CSVQATQETQYF. The CDR3 DNA reads as TGCAGCGTTCAAGCGACGCAAGAGACCCAGTACTTC.

In this sample, this clonotype is medium-sized. The chain employs TRBV11-2 and TRBJ2-3; D remains unclear. V lost 4 bases, J lost 1 base, and 3 bases lay in between. CDR1 SGHAT and CDR2 FQNNGV come from the germline V gene. This CDR3 contains 12 residues. Here the CDR3 DNA reads TGTGCCAGCAGCTCTGGCACAGATACGCAGTATTTT. This encodes CASSSGTDTQYF.

The chain has TRBV19 and TRBJ2-3, with a possible D match to TRBD2 (5 bases). This CDR3 has 15 residues. Between the trimmed V and J ends, which lost 5 bases and 1 base, there was a span of 13 bases. Germline lookup yields CDR1 LNHDA and CDR2 SQIVND (reference sequence). The CDR3 reads CASSVTSSGTDTQYF. The CDR3 DNA reads TGTGCCAGTAGTGTCACTAGTTCGGGCACAGATACGCAGTATTTT.

The V and J genes are TRBV28 and TRBJ2-3; D uncertain. Between the trimmed V and J ends, which lost 6 bases and 0 bases, there was a span of 10 bases. Germline assignment: CDR1 MDHEN and CDR2 SYDVKM. The CDR3 has 14 residues. CDR3 coding DNA: TGTGCCAGCAGGCCCCCGGCTAGCACAGATACGCAGTATTTT. Translated: CASRPPASTDTQYF.